What follows are 30 T cell receptor beta chains derived from one specimen sequenced in a study of T cell responses to AZD1222 COVID-19 vaccine. Only in-frame clones appear in the TCRdb table, and some are missing; sequencing was by immunoSEQ multiplex PCR. The sample holds tens of thousands of clones, 75% to 90% seen once. The source was peripheral blood, collected on day 0 of MenACWY control vaccination. The origin of the receptors is an adult in good health.

As regards this clone: An end of the junction differs from the germline gene, which may be a read error. The chain carries TRBV7-9 and TRBJ1-3; maybe TRBD1 (6 bases). Germline CDR1 reads SEHNR; CDR2 reads FQNEAQ (reference sequence). This CDR3 has 13 amino acids. In DNA form, the CDR3 reads TGTGCCAGCAGCTTAGAGGGGGGAAAGACCATATATTTT. Amino acids: CASSLEGGKTIYF.

The J gene is TRBJ2-1, the V gene TRBV14; D may match TRBD1 or TRBD2 (5 bases each). Germline-derived CDR1 and CDR2 are SGHDN and FVKESK. The CDR3 covers 14 residues. V lost 2 bases and J 10 bases, leaving 15 bases between the germline ends. This CDR3 is CASSQRELAGEQFF. CDR3 bases: TGTGCCAGCAGCCAAAGGGAGCTTGCAGGGGAGCAGTTCTTC.

The chain employs TRBV11-3 and TRBJ2-7; D is unclear. The CDR3 is 13 amino acids. Trimming took 6 bases from V and 3 from J, leaving 12 bases between them. CDR1 is SGHNT, CDR2 YENEEA, per germline. The CDR3 protein is CASSRGFDYEQYF. The CDR3 DNA reads TGTGCCAGCAGTAGAGGCTTCGACTACGAGCAGTACTTC.

V is TRBV27 and J is TRBJ2-7; 8 bases agree with TRBD2. V shed 7 bases and J 6 bases; nucleotides not matched to a gene: 8. Germline CDR1 MNHEY, CDR2 SMNVEV (reference sequence). The CDR3 loop spans 13 amino acids. CDR3 DNA sequence: TGTGCCAGCAAGACGGGAGGGCCCGGCGAGCAGTACTTC. Translation gives CASKTGGPGEQYF.

This chain joins TRBV5-4 and TRBJ1-1; D is possibly TRBD1 (5 bases). The CDR3 covers 17 residues. Germline values: CDR1 SGHNT, CDR2 YYREEE (reference sequence). Trimming pared 3 bases from V and 6 bases from J, leaving 24 bases between. CDR3 nucleotides: TGTGCCAGCAGCTCCCAAAGAGGGGCAGGTGGAGCCTCTGAAGCTTTCTTT. Translation gives CASSSQRGAGGASEAFF. Drawing the rest from reference TRBV5-4 and TRBJ1-1, the complete variable domain is ETGVTQSPTHLIKTRGQQVTLRCSSQSGHNTVSWYQQALGQGPQFIFQYYREEENGRGNFPPRFSGLQFPNYSSELNVNALELDDSALYLCASSSQRGAGGASEAFFGQGTRLTVV.

This clone has only a few counts. The chain combines TRBV11-3 with TRBJ2-3; no definite D call. Germline V gene data show CDR1 as SGHNT and CDR2 as YENEEA. This CDR3 region has 12 residues. V was clipped by 4 bases and J by 2 bases, with 4 bases between them. CDR3 DNA: TGTGCCAGCAGCTCGGACACAGATACGCAGTATTTT. Encoded protein: CASSSDTDTQYF.

V gene TRBV28 combines with J gene TRBJ1-2; no clear D. CDR1 is MDHEN and CDR2 is SYDVKM in the germline V gene. V dropped 4 bases and J dropped 1 base, with 13 bases sitting between them. CDR3 size: 15 residues. CDR3 nucleotide sequence: TGTGCCAGCAGTTCCCCGGGCCGAATTAACTATGGCTACACCTTC. As protein: CASSSPGRINYGYTF.

The chain combines TRBV30 with TRBJ2-1, with 11 bases identical to TRBD2. V gave up 0 bases and J gave up 10 bases; unmatched junction bases: 2. Germline V CDR1 and CDR2: GTSNPN, SVGIG (reference sequence). This CDR3 spans 13 amino acids. The CDR3 is CAWSVGLAVEQFF. CDR3 coding DNA: TGTGCCTGGAGTGTGGGACTAGCGGTAGAGCAGTTCTTC.

The genes are TRBV11-1 and TRBJ2-1; possibly TRBD2 for D (6 bases). Deletions cut 4 bases from V and 9 bases from J, with 10 bases between. CDR1 is SGHAT, CDR2 FQDESV, per germline (reference sequence). The CDR3 has 12 residues. The CDR3 loop reads CASSSTSREQFF. The CDR3 DNA is TGTGCCAGCAGCTCGACTAGTCGTGAGCAGTTCTTC.

In its sample, this clone was seen once. The rearrangement joins TRBV28 to TRBJ1-1; no clear D. This CDR3 has 13 amino acids. V dropped 5 bases and J dropped 6 bases, with 13 bases sitting between them. Per germline, CDR1 MDHEN and CDR2 SYDVKM. CDR3 DNA: TGTGCCAGCAGTCCCTCGAGCCCTTCTGAAGCTTTCTTT. The encoded protein is CASSPSSPSEAFF.

This rearrangement joins TRBV19 to TRBJ1-1; D perhaps matches TRBD1 (5 bases). With 7 bases removed from V and 2 bases from J, the gap between germline ends came to 11 bases. The CDR3 sequence is 13 residues long. Germline values: CDR1 LNHDA, CDR2 SQIVND (reference sequence). CDR3 nucleotide sequence: TGTGCCAGTACAGGCAGGGTAAACACTGAAGCTTTCTTT. Translated: CASTGRVNTEAFF.

The chain uses TRBV28 and TRBJ2-2; D unresolved. The CDR3 contains 14 residues. Trimming took 7 bases from V and 0 from J, leaving 9 bases between them. The germline V gene has CDR1 MDHEN and CDR2 SYDVKM. CDR3 sequence: CASNRAANTGELFF. CDR3 coding DNA: TGTGCCAGCAATCGTGCCGCGAACACCGGGGAGCTGTTTTTT.

The chain couples TRBV11-3 to TRBJ2-2; TRBD2 aligns across 15 bases. The junction had 2 bases not matched to a gene; V was cut back by 4 bases and J by 5 bases. Germline lookup yields CDR1 SGHNT and CDR2 YENEEA. CDR3 length equals 16 residues. The CDR3 protein is CASSSGLAGGTGELFF. The CDR3 region has the DNA TGTGCCAGCAGCTCCGGACTAGCGGGAGGGACCGGGGAGCTGTTTTTT.

The rearrangement joins TRBV7-9 to TRBJ2-7; D is possibly TRBD2 (5 bases). The CDR3 sequence is 13 residues long. Deletions cut 10 bases from V and 0 bases from J, with 13 bases between. CDR1 and CDR2 (germline): SEHNR, FQNEAQ (reference sequence). This CDR3 reads CATTRVDSYEQYF. Here the CDR3 DNA reads TGTGCCACCACGAGGGTCGACTCCTACGAGCAGTACTTC.

A single count supports this clone. The chain is built from TRBV9 and TRBJ1-5, with TRBD1 identical over 8 bases. The CDR3 length is 15 residues. Germline CDR1 is SGDLS and CDR2 is YYNGEE. The V gene end was trimmed by 4 bases and the J gene end by 7 bases; junction bases not matched to a gene: 10. CDR3 coding DNA: TGTGCCAGCAGCCCAACGGACAGGGTAGGCCAGCCCCAGCATTTT. This gives the protein CASSPTDRVGQPQHF.

This sequence joins TRBV6-5 and TRBJ2-7, with D tentatively TRBD1 or TRBD2 (5 bases each). V lost 6 bases, J lost 4 bases, and 13 bases lay in between. The CDR3 has 13 amino acids. Germline V gene sequence: CDR1 MNHEY, CDR2 SVGAGI. This CDR3 is CASSVRDGYEQYF. CDR3 nucleotide sequence: TGTGCCAGCAGCGTTAGGGACGGATACGAGCAGTACTTC.

The gene calls are TRBV7-8 and TRBJ2-1, with D hard to call. Germline CDR1 reads SGHVS; CDR2 reads FQNEAQ. CDR3 length equals 12 residues. The V gene lost 3 bases and the J gene lost 8 bases, with 8 bases spanning the gap. CDR3 loop: CASSLSRHEQFF. CDR3 DNA: TGTGCCAGCAGCTTGAGTCGTCATGAGCAGTTCTTC.

This sequence joins TRBV3-1 (or the pseudogene TRBV3-2) and TRBJ2-3; 8 nucleotides match TRBD2. V dropped 2 bases and J dropped 6; count of bases not matched to a gene: 19. CDR3 length: 19 amino acids. Per the germline V gene, CDR1 is LGHDT and CDR2 is YNNKEL (reference sequence). CDR3 bases: TGTGCCAGCAGCCAACCGGGACTAGATGGGAGTGTGAAAAGTGATACGCAGTATTTT. Its protein product is CASSQPGLDGSVKSDTQYF.

The chain employs TRBV6-4 and TRBJ1-1; D might be TRBD1 (6 bases). In germline, CDR1 is MRHNA, CDR2 SNTAGT. Trimming shortened V by 3 bases and J by 1 base, and 9 bases separated the two germline ends. The CDR3 is made up of 14 amino acids. The CDR3 DNA sequence: TGTGCCAGCAGTGAGGGCAGGGGGAACACTGAAGCTTTCTTT. It codes for CASSEGRGNTEAFF.

The chain recombines TRBV7-2 with TRBJ1-4, with D maybe TRBD1 (5 bases). Germline V gives CDR1 SGHTA, CDR2 FQGNSA. CDR3 size: 15 residues. V gave up 1 base and J gave up 3 bases, with 9 bases separating them. Written as DNA, the CDR3 is TGTGCCAGCAGCTTAGTCGGGGGTGCTAATGAAAAACTGTTTTTT. Protein product: CASSLVGGANEKLFF.

The chain uses TRBV6-2 or TRBV6-3 and TRBJ2-7, with D possibly being TRBD1 (5 bases). V lost 2 bases to trimming and J lost 1 base, with 12 bases between them. CDR3 length: 15 residues. Germline V lookup: CDR1 MNHEY, CDR2 SVGEGT. The CDR3 coding sequence is TGTGCCAGCAGTTACGGGGCGAACCCATCCTACGAGCAGTACTTC. It yields the protein CASSYGANPSYEQYF.

The V gene is TRBV19, the J gene TRBJ1-4, with no clear D. Germline V gives CDR1 LNHDA, CDR2 SQIVND (reference sequence). The CDR3 length is 13 residues. The V gene lost 6 bases and the J gene lost 1 base, with 6 bases spanning the gap. The CDR3 nucleotides are TGTGCCAGTAGAGCTGGAACTAATGAAAAACTGTTTTTT. This encodes CASRAGTNEKLFF.

V and J are TRBV30 and TRBJ1-4, with 8 bases aligning to TRBD1. Germline loops: CDR1 GTSNPN, CDR2 SVGIG (reference sequence). This CDR3 is 15 amino acids long. V trimming: 0 bases; J trimming: 8 bases; junction bases outside the gene matches: 8. CDR3 nucleotides: TGTGCCTGGAGTGTTACAGGGGGATTAGGAGAAAAACTGTTTTTT. It specifies CAWSVTGGLGEKLFF.

This clone was seen only a few times. DNA of the CDR3: TGTGCCAGCAGCTTACCAGGGGCCCTGAACACTGAAGCTTTCTTT. Translation: CASSLPGALNTEAFF. V gene TRBV5-4 combines with J gene TRBJ1-1; D possibly corresponds to TRBD1 (6 bases). This CDR3 has 15 amino acids. Germline assignment: CDR1 SGHNT and CDR2 YYREEE (reference sequence). With 2 bases removed from V and 0 bases from J, the gap between germline ends came to 11 bases.

The chain is built from TRBV11-2 and TRBJ2-1; TRBD2 matches at 11 bases. Unmatched junction bases numbered 10, after V lost 5 bases and J lost 10 bases. Germline loops: CDR1 SGHAT, CDR2 FQNNGV. This CDR3 comprises 15 residues. DNA of the CDR3: TGTGCCAGCAGCGAGCTAGCGGGAGGTGTCGGAGAGCAGTTCTTC. It encodes CASSELAGGVGEQFF.

The CDR3 protein is CATSRDRGNSNQPQHF. The DNA of the CDR3 is TGTGCCACCAGCAGAGACAGGGGAAATAGCAATCAGCCCCAGCATTTT. The chain links TRBV15 to TRBJ1-5; a possible D gene is TRBD1 (6 bases). Germline CDR1 is LNHNV and CDR2 is YYDKDF (reference sequence). Trimming left V 0 bases short and J 0 bases short, with 9 bases between. CDR3 length equals 16 residues. Supplemented by reference TRBV15 and TRBJ1-5, the full variable domain reads DAMVIQNPRYQVTQFGKPVTLSCSQTLNHNVMYWYQQKSSQAPKLLFHYYDKDFNNEADTPDNFQSRRPNTSFCFLDIRSPGLGDTAMYLCATSRDRGNSNQPQHFGDGTRLSIL.

V usage is TRBV6-5 and J usage is TRBJ1-3; no clear D gene. The CDR3 is 11 residues long. V dropped 7 bases and J dropped 3 bases, with 4 bases sitting between them. Looked up from germline, CDR1 is MNHEY and CDR2 is SVGAGI. CDR3 protein: CASTGGNTIYF. CDR3 bases: TGTGCCAGCACGGGTGGAAACACCATATATTTT.

The chain employs TRBV6-5 and TRBJ1-1, with D uncertain. Germline CDR1 MNHEY, CDR2 SVGAGI. The V end lost 5 bases, the J end lost 0 bases, and 10 bases lay between the germline ends. The CDR3 sequence is 14 residues long. The CDR3 DNA is TGTGCCAGCAGTCCTGAGGGAGTGAACACTGAAGCTTTCTTT. Its protein is CASSPEGVNTEAFF.

The V call is TRBV18, the J call TRBJ1-2; no clear D gene. Looked up from germline, CDR1 is KGHSH and CDR2 is LQKENI. The CDR3 contains 14 residues. V lost 3 bases, J lost 7 bases, and 15 bases lay in between. Here the CDR3 DNA reads TGTGCCAGCTCACCCGAGGACGGGTGGAGTGGCTACACCTTC. This encodes CASSPEDGWSGYTF.

A few counts support this clone. V usage is TRBV3-1 (or the pseudogene TRBV3-2) and J usage is TRBJ2-1; 10 bases align to TRBD2. The CDR3 runs 15 residues. CDR1 is LGHDT, CDR2 YNNKEL, per germline (reference sequence). J gave up 6 bases and V 1 base, and 3 bases lay outside the gene matches. The CDR3 is CASSQGTSGINEQFF. The CDR3 DNA follows: TGTGCCAGCAGCCAAGGTACTAGCGGGATCAATGAGCAGTTCTTC.